This T cell receptor (beta chain) was documented in a study of T cell responses to AZD1222 COVID-19 vaccine. Points on this clone: The antigen remains unidentified.

Germline values: CDR1 PRHDT, CDR2 FYEKMQ (reference sequence). This CDR3 region has 15 residues. Between the trimmed V and J ends, which lost 3 bases and 0 bases, there was a span of 10 bases. Study-level results: Among the donors, most were white British and more were female, and clonal diversity was possibly underestimated. Spike-wide coverage was observed for vaccine-associated CD4 TCRs, with dominant responses at 160-218 and 743-854.

Only in-frame clones appear in the TCRdb table, and some are missing; sequencing was by immunoSEQ multiplex PCR. Here the sample spans about 86,000 clones, around 73% being singletons. This TCR derives from an adult in good health. The V call is TRBV13, the J call TRBJ2-3, with D perhaps TRBD2 (5 bases). The sequences come from peripheral blood, collected on day 0 of AZD1222 vaccination. The CDR3 region has the DNA TGTGCCAGCAGCTTTGCGGGCGGAAGCACAGATACGCAGTATTTT. Amino acid sequence: CASSFAGGSTDTQYF.